What follows are 21 T cell receptor beta chains derived from one specimen sequenced in a study of blood T cell repertoires in COVID-19. Sequencing was performed with immunoSEQ multiplex PCR; in TCRdb, only in-frame clones are kept and a portion is missing. The sample lists roughly 130,000 clones, 65% to 85% occurring once. Source material: peripheral blood. These receptors were obtained from a man between 70 and 80 years old with acute or convalescent COVID-19.

The V call is TRBV6-1, the J call TRBJ1-1; TRBD1 might be the D (6 bases). The V gene lost 1 base and the J gene lost 13 bases, with 16 bases spanning the gap. Germline V CDR1 and CDR2: MNHNS, SASEGT. This CDR3 comprises 13 residues. The CDR3 DNA is TGTGCCAGCAGTGAAGTAGCCTCACCCAGGGGTTTCTTT. It specifies CASSEVASPRGFF.

This clone occurred a few times. This chain uses TRBV5-1 with TRBJ1-1, with no clear D. Trimming shortened V by 0 bases and J by 8 bases, and 8 bases separated the two germline ends. The CDR3 loop spans 12 amino acids. CDR1 SGHRS and CDR2 YFSETQ come from the germline V gene. The CDR3 region is CASSLGGREAFF. The CDR3, as DNA: TGCGCCAGCAGCTTGGGCGGGCGAGAAGCTTTCTTT.

This clone was seen a few times. This rearrangement joins TRBV18 to TRBJ2-7; D call uncertain. Germline V gene data show CDR1 as KGHSH and CDR2 as LQKENI. The V end lost 0 bases, the J end lost 4 bases, and 10 bases lay between the germline ends. This CDR3 is 14 amino acids long. The CDR3 coding sequence is TGTGCCAGCTCACCACCGGCCGCGGCGTACGAGCAGTACTTC. It translates to CASSPPAAAYEQYF.

The chain employs TRBV6-8 and TRBJ1-5, with D hard to call. V gave up 6 bases and J gave up 8 bases, with 20 bases separating them. CDR3 length equals 15 residues. CDR1 and CDR2 (germline): MNHGY, SAAAGT. CDR3: CASRKVATSKEPQHF. CDR3 coding DNA: TGTGCCAGCAGGAAAGTCGCGACTAGTAAAGAGCCCCAGCATTTT.

A remark on this clone: Germline and junction disagree at one end, which may indicate a read error. The chain joins TRBV6-6 to TRBJ1-1; D may be TRBD1 (5 bases). This CDR3 is built from 16 residues. Germline loops: CDR1 MNHNY, CDR2 SVGAGI (reference sequence). In DNA, the CDR3 is TGTGCCAGCAGCTCCCTGGGGCAGACCCTGAACGCTGAAGCTTTCTTT. Protein sequence: CASSSLGQTLNAEAFF.

This chain links TRBV6-6 with TRBJ1-4, with D perhaps matching TRBD1 (5 bases). The CDR3 runs to 14 residues. Germline CDR1 is MNHNY and CDR2 is SVGAGI (reference sequence). V gave up 6 bases and J gave up 10 bases, with 18 bases separating them. CDR3 in DNA: TGTGCCAGCAGGCGCTATCCGGGACTCGGAAAACTGTTTTTT. Its protein is CASRRYPGLGKLFF.

The chain carries TRBV19 and TRBJ1-1; the D gene is possibly TRBD1 (5 bases). Germline-derived CDR1 and CDR2 are LNHDA and SQIVND (reference sequence). Trimming removed 6 bases at V and 5 bases at J, with 25 bases between. The CDR3 sequence is 17 residues long. CDR3 region: CASRTGPRDLGKTEAFF. DNA of the CDR3: TGTGCCAGTAGGACCGGCCCCAGGGATTTGGGGAAAACTGAAGCTTTCTTT.

The rearrangement links TRBV18 to TRBJ1-5; possibly TRBD1 for D (6 bases). This CDR3 spans 14 amino acids. Germline CDR1 is KGHSH and CDR2 is LQKENI. Trimming took off 4 bases at V and 5 bases at J, with 12 bases between the two ends. The DNA for the CDR3 is TGTGCCAGCTCACTTCTCCCAGGGGATCAGCCCCAGCATTTT. Its protein is CASSLLPGDQPQHF.

This sequence joins TRBV6-5 and TRBJ2-7; tentative D call: TRBD2 (5 bases). In germline, CDR1 is MNHEY, CDR2 SVGAGI. Trimming removed 6 bases from V and 6 bases from J, with 15 bases in between. CDR3 length: 13 residues. The CDR3 reads CASRPVGVGEQYF. CDR3 in DNA: TGTGCCAGCAGGCCCGTCGGGGTGGGCGAGCAGTACTTC.

The rearrangement uses TRBV28 and TRBJ2-7; 10 bases match TRBD2. J was trimmed by 5 bases and V by 2 bases; bases with no gene match: 0. The CDR3 has 13 residues. Germline values: CDR1 MDHEN, CDR2 SYDVKM. DNA for the CDR3: TGTGCCAGCAGTTTAGGACTAGCGGACGAGCAGTACTTC. It translates to CASSLGLADEQYF.

This clone was recorded a few times. The genes are TRBV20-1 and TRBJ1-2; a possible D gene is TRBD1 (6 bases). The CDR3 spans 11 residues. V was pared by 5 bases and J by 6 bases, with 10 bases between. CDR1 and CDR2 (germline): DFQATT, SNEGSKA (reference sequence). Here the CDR3 reads CSAVYRDGYTF. CDR3 DNA sequence: TGCAGTGCTGTATACAGGGATGGCTACACCTTC.

The chain joins TRBV3-1 (or the pseudogene TRBV3-2) to TRBJ1-6; 8 bases are shared with TRBD1. With V trimmed by 1 base and J by 9 bases, 5 bases remained unmatched. This CDR3 is built from 15 residues. Germline CDR1 LGHDT, CDR2 YNNKEL (reference sequence). CDR3 in amino acids: CASSQGQGAGSPLHF. Written as DNA, the CDR3 is TGTGCCAGCAGCCAAGGTCAGGGGGCAGGTTCACCCCTCCACTTT.

V and J are TRBV15 and TRBJ2-7; 8 bases match TRBD2. Germline V CDR1 and CDR2: LNHNV, YYDKDF (reference sequence). The CDR3 loop spans 15 amino acids. V shed 0 bases and J 2 bases; nucleotides not matched to a gene: 3. The DNA of the CDR3 is TGTGCCACCAGCAGAGAACCGGGGGGGGCCTACGAGCAGTACTTC. This encodes CATSREPGGAYEQYF.

This clone was recorded only once. CDR3 sequence (DNA): TGCAGTGCTACTGACAGGGGGCAGTCCTACGAGCAGTACTTC. It translates to CSATDRGQSYEQYF. V gene TRBV20-1 combines with J gene TRBJ2-7; the match to TRBD1 covers 10 bases. Germline V gene data show CDR1 as DFQATT and CDR2 as SNEGSKA (reference sequence). This CDR3 is 14 amino acids long. The V and J ends lost 4 bases and 1 base, in that order; junction bases with no gene match: 4.

The chain has TRBV7-9 and TRBJ2-5, with D possibly being TRBD2 (5 bases). This CDR3 spans 15 amino acids. Trimming left V 5 bases short and J 4 bases short, with 17 bases between. CDR1 and CDR2 from the germline V gene are SEHNR and FQNEAQ (reference sequence). This CDR3 is CASSNGVFLGETQYF. CDR3 DNA sequence: TGTGCCAGCAGCAACGGGGTTTTTCTAGGAGAGACCCAGTACTTC.

This clone was detected only once. The chain uses TRBV5-1 and TRBJ1-2; 8 bases agree with TRBD1. The J segment lost 14 bases and the V segment lost 4 bases, leaving 16 bases of the junction unmatched. CDR1 is SGHRS and CDR2 is YFSETQ in the germline V gene. CDR3 length: 14 amino acids. CDR3 sequence: CASSPDRAHSGGTF. CDR3 bases: TGCGCCAGCAGCCCGGACAGGGCCCACTCGGGGGGAACCTTC.

This chain uses TRBV2 with TRBJ1-1, with TRBD1 as a possible D gene (5 bases). Trimming cost V 5 bases and J 2 bases, with 9 bases left between them. The CDR3 contains 13 residues. Per germline, CDR1 SNHLY and CDR2 FYNNEI. The CDR3, as DNA: TGTGCCAGCAGTTTCGACAGTAACACTGAAGCTTTCTTT. Translation gives CASSFDSNTEAFF.

CDR3 sequence reads: CASSIVIQGRGDTQYF. The CDR3 nucleotides read TGTGCCAGTAGTATAGTTATACAGGGCCGTGGGGATACGCAGTATTTT. J is TRBJ2-3 and V is TRBV19; weak D call: TRBD1 (6 bases). V lost 1 base to trimming and J lost 6 bases, with 17 bases between them. The germline V gene encodes CDR1 LNHDA and CDR2 SQIVND (reference sequence). The CDR3 covers 16 residues.

The rearrangement uses TRBV29-1 and TRBJ2-6; D is ambiguous. This CDR3 contains 13 residues. From germline, CDR1 is SQVTM and CDR2 ANQGSEA. This chain's CDR3 is CSVGFSGANVLTF. The CDR3 DNA sequence: TGCAGTGTCGGGTTCTCTGGGGCCAACGTCCTGACTTTC. The complete variable domain, with remaining parts taken from reference TRBV29-1 and TRBJ2-6, reads SAVISQKPSRDICQRGTSLTIQCQVDSQVTMMFWYRQQPGQSLTLIATANQGSEATYESGFVIDKFPISRPNLTFSTLTVSNMSPEDSSIYLCSVGFSGANVLTFGAGSRLTVL.

This clone has a handful of counts. The J gene is TRBJ2-5, the V gene TRBV5-1; TRBD2 matches 16 bases. Germline V gives CDR1 SGHRS, CDR2 YFSETQ. The V and J ends lost 4 bases and 4 bases, in that order; junction bases with no gene match: 7. The CDR3 runs 17 residues. This CDR3 is CASSRGLAGGPSETQYF. In nucleotides, the CDR3 is TGCGCCAGCAGCCGGGGACTAGCGGGGGGGCCGTCAGAGACCCAGTACTTC.

There are a few counts of this clone. The rearrangement joins TRBV4-2 to TRBJ2-3, with 14 bases lining up with TRBD2. V was pared by 1 base and J by 2 bases, with 17 bases of the junction left unmatched. The CDR3 consists of 22 residues. Germline values: CDR1 LGHNA, CDR2 YNFKEQ. The CDR3 loop is CASSQVITSGMTSGGDTDTQYF. CDR3 in DNA: TGTGCCAGCAGCCAAGTTATCACTTCCGGGATGACTAGCGGGGGGGACACAGATACGCAGTATTTT.